This T cell receptor beta chain was recovered during a study of Graves' ophthalmopathy and Graves' hyperthyroidism. None of the included patients had other autoimmune diseases, uncontrolled infections, pregnancy or lactation, as these led to exclusion. Fresh peripheral blood (approximately 10 ml) yielded the PBMCs. In germline, CDR1 is DFQATT, CDR2 SNEGSKA (reference sequence). The CDR3 spans 13 residues. J gave up 4 bases and V 4 bases, and 6 bases lay outside the gene matches. Overall study results and limits: Ophthalmopathy versus stable hyperthyroidism: 13-signature model gave 87.88% sensitivity, 81.08% specificity.

This clonotype was found many times. Its specificity is unknown. From RNA, the CDR3 regions of TCR beta chains were amplified and sequenced. HTBI-primed RT-PCR formed the first round, and a multiplex PCR formed the second. TCRdb re-derived calls from the multiplex PCR reads in MiXCR, one entry per CDR3 protein. The table has about 500,000 distinct CDR3 sequences, about 15% seen once. What was sequenced was blood. The V gene is TRBV20-1, the J gene TRBJ1-2; 7 bases map to TRBD1. This TCR derives from a woman aged 25 to 45 with Graves' ophthalmopathy. The CDR3 DNA is TGCAGTGCTACCTCCGACAGGGTCTATGGCTACACCTTC. Residues: CSATSDRVYGYTF.